The rows below give T cell receptor beta chains drawn from one sample of a study of beta chain features in type 1 diabetes. Here immunoSEQ multiplex PCR was the method, and the copy in TCRdb shows in-frame clones only, minus some. The data contain around 330,000 clones, 11% of them singletons. Sequencing used naive CD4+ T cells from blood. The receptors shown here come from a woman aged 25-40 years in good health. The CDR3 runs from the conserved cysteine through the conserved F or W. Fields, in order: CDR3 length, D gene, clone size, J gene, V gene, CDR3 DNA, CDR3 protein. D genes are given only for firm matches. Clone size is shown for a subset of rows, as once, few, many or a class of expanded clone.

length: 13; D: .; size: .; J: TRBJ1-2; V: TRBV2; DNA: TGTGCCAGCATAATAGGGGCCGCGGGGGGCTACACCTTC; CDR3: CASIIGAAGGYTF
length: 15; D: .; size: .; J: TRBJ2-1; V: TRBV27; DNA: TGTGCCAGCAGTTTACCGGGTACAGGGTACAATGAGCAGTTCTTC; CDR3: CASSLPGTGYNEQFF
length: 15; D: .; size: few; J: TRBJ1-2; V: TRBV29-1; DNA: TGCAGCGTTGATTTAGGTGGGGGCGCTTTTTCTGAGTACACCTTC; CDR3: CSVDLGGGAFSEYTF
length: 14; D: .; size: .; J: TRBJ2-1; V: TRBV7-2; DNA: TGTGCCAGCAGCTTCTTCACAGGGGGAGGGGAGCAGTTCTTC; CDR3: CASSFFTGGGEQFF
length: 13; D: .; size: few; J: TRBJ1-2; V: TRBV7-3; DNA: TGTGCCAGCAGCCCCAGGGGTGGGGATGGCTACACCTTC; CDR3: CASSPRGGDGYTF
length: 16; D: .; size: .; J: TRBJ2-7; V: TRBV11-2; DNA: TGTGCCAGCAGCTTAGGCTCAAGCCAACGGGTATACGAGCAGTACTTC; CDR3: CASSLGSSQRVYEQYF
length: 16; D: .; size: .; J: TRBJ2-6; V: TRBV7-2; DNA: TGTGCCAGCAGGAAAGAGGTTTCCTCTGGGGCCAACGTCCTGACTTTC; CDR3: CASRKEVSSGANVLTF
length: 12; D: .; size: .; J: TRBJ2-1; V: TRBV7-9; DNA: TGTGCCAGCAACTTACTAGCAAATGAGCAGTTCTTC; CDR3: CASNLLANEQFF
length: 14; D: .; size: .; J: TRBJ1-2; V: TRBV30; DNA: TGTGCCTGGAGTGACCCCAGTATGAACTATGGCTACACCTTC; CDR3: CAWSDPSMNYGYTF
length: 15; D: .; size: once; J: TRBJ1-4; V: TRBV4-1; DNA: TGCGCCAGCAGCCAAGAGAGACTATTAAATGAAAAACTGTTTTTT; CDR3: CASSQERLLNEKLFF
length: 17; D: TRBD1; size: .; J: TRBJ2-7; V: TRBV5-1; DNA: TGCGCCAGCAGCTTGTGGGCAGGACAGGGGAACTCCTACGAGCAGTACTTC; CDR3: CASSLWAGQGNSYEQYF
length: 16; D: .; size: .; J: TRBJ2-6; V: TRBV11-2; DNA: TGTGCCAGCAGCTTCTCCGGGAGCGGTGGGGCCAACGTCCTGACTTTC; CDR3: CASSFSGSGGANVLTF
length: 16; D: .; size: .; J: TRBJ2-4; V: TRBV19; DNA: TGTGCCAGCGATAGCGGCGGGCAGTTACTTGGAAACATTCAGTACTTC; CDR3: CASDSGGQLLGNIQYF
length: 13; D: .; size: few; J: TRBJ2-1; V: TRBV30; DNA: TGTGCCTGGAGTCCCCGGGAATACAATGAGCAGTTCTTC; CDR3: CAWSPREYNEQFF
length: 15; D: .; size: few; J: TRBJ2-3; V: TRBV5-4; DNA: TGTGCCAGCAGCTTGGTTCAGGATGGCACAGATACGCAGTATTTT; CDR3: CASSLVQDGTDTQYF
length: 16; D: TRBD2; size: few; J: TRBJ2-3; V: TRBV4-3; DNA: TGCGCCAGCAGCAAAGAGACTAGCGGGAGTGGAGATACGCAGTATTTT; CDR3: CASSKETSGSGDTQYF
length: 16; D: .; size: few; J: TRBJ2-1; V: TRBV21-1; DNA: TGTGCCAGCAGCAAAGGCGATTCGAGCTCCTACAATGAGCAGTTCTTC; CDR3: CASSKGDSSSYNEQFF
length: 14; D: .; size: .; J: TRBJ2-5; V: TRBV27; DNA: TGTGCCAGCAGTTTAGGGACACGAGGGAGGGACCAGTACTTC; CDR3: CASSLGTRGRDQYF
length: 15; D: TRBD2; size: few; J: TRBJ2-7; V: TRBV25-1; DNA: TGTGCCAGCAGTGCGGGACTAGCGGGGGCCTACGAGCAGTACTTC; CDR3: CASSAGLAGAYEQYF
length: 15; D: TRBD2; size: .; J: TRBJ2-1; V: TRBV9; DNA: TGTGCCAGCAGCGTAGCTAGCGGGCCCTACAATGAGCAGTTCTTC; CDR3: CASSVASGPYNEQFF
length: 16; D: .; size: few; J: TRBJ2-7; V: TRBV30; DNA: TGTGCCTGGAGTGTACGTTCCGGGACAAGCTCCTACGAGCAGTACTTC; CDR3: CAWSVRSGTSSYEQYF
length: 12; D: .; size: .; J: TRBJ2-7; V: TRBV28; DNA: TGTGCCATTGCCTCGGGGGTGCCCGAGCAGTACTTC; CDR3: CAIASGVPEQYF
length: 14; D: .; size: .; J: TRBJ1-5; V: TRBV15; DNA: TGTGCCACCAGCGGCCTCTCAGGGGATCAGCCCCAGCATTTT; CDR3: CATSGLSGDQPQHF
length: 12; D: TRBD2; size: few; J: TRBJ2-3; V: TRBV7-9; DNA: TGTGCCAGCAGCTTCCTAGCGGGAGAGGAGTATTTT; CDR3: CASSFLAGEEYF
length: 12; D: TRBD1; size: .; J: TRBJ1-2; V: TRBV30; DNA: TGTGCCTGGACGCAGACAGGGTCCGGCTACACCTTC; CDR3: CAWTQTGSGYTF
length: 12; D: .; size: .; J: TRBJ2-7; V: TRBV30; DNA: TGTGCCTGCGGGAGAGGCGGGGACGAGCAGTACTTC; CDR3: CACGRGGDEQYF
length: 17; D: .; size: few; J: TRBJ2-4; V: TRBV28; DNA: TGTGCCAGCAGGCGCCATTCTGGCGGGGAGGATAAAAACATTCAGTACTTC; CDR3: CASRRHSGGEDKNIQYF
length: 14; D: .; size: .; J: TRBJ2-7; V: TRBV7-2; DNA: TGTGCCAGCACTACTAGCCCCAGCTCCTACGAGCAGTACTTC; CDR3: CASTTSPSSYEQYF
length: 15; D: TRBD2; size: few; J: TRBJ2-1; V: TRBV29-1; DNA: TGCAGCGTCGCGGGACTAGCGGGAAACATGGGTGAGCAGTTCTTC; CDR3: CSVAGLAGNMGEQFF
length: 15; D: TRBD1; size: few; J: TRBJ2-7; V: TRBV6-5; DNA: TGTGCCAGCAGTTACTCAGGACAGGCATCCTACGAGCAGTACTTC; CDR3: CASSYSGQASYEQYF
length: 16; D: TRBD1; size: .; J: TRBJ2-2; V: TRBV6-5; DNA: TGTGCCAGCAGTTACGGGACAGGGCTGAACACCGGGGAGCTGTTTTTT; CDR3: CASSYGTGLNTGELFF
length: 15; D: .; size: .; J: TRBJ2-1; V: TRBV9; DNA: TGTGCCAGCAGCGTAGAGCCGAACGGCTACAATGAGCAGTTCTTC; CDR3: CASSVEPNGYNEQFF
length: 15; D: TRBD2; size: few; J: TRBJ2-7; V: TRBV4-3; DNA: TGCGCCAGCAGCCTATATAGCGGGCAGCCCTACGAGCAGTACTTC; CDR3: CASSLYSGQPYEQYF
length: 15; D: .; size: .; J: TRBJ2-1; V: TRBV5-4; DNA: TGTGCCAGCAGTCCGAAACCCGGGATCGAGAATGAGCAGTTCTTC; CDR3: CASSPKPGIENEQFF
length: 14; D: .; size: few; J: TRBJ2-7; V: TRBV5-1; DNA: TGCGCCAGCAGCTTGAGCGCGGGGGCGTACGAGCAGTACTTC; CDR3: CASSLSAGAYEQYF
length: 13; D: .; size: once; J: TRBJ1-2; V: TRBV25-1; DNA: TGTGCCAGCAGTGAATACGGGGATCGTGGCTACACCTTC; CDR3: CASSEYGDRGYTF
length: 14; D: .; size: .; J: TRBJ2-2; V: TRBV2; DNA: TGTGCCAGCAGTGTTACAGCTTTTACCGGGGAGCTGTTTTTT; CDR3: CASSVTAFTGELFF
length: 14; D: .; size: .; J: TRBJ2-5; V: TRBV27; DNA: TGTGCCAGCAGTTCCTTTGGGACACAAGAGACCCAGTACTTC; CDR3: CASSSFGTQETQYF
length: 15; D: TRBD1; size: .; J: TRBJ2-7; V: TRBV4-2; DNA: TGTGCCAGCAGCCATACCGGGACAGGGGGCGACGAGCAGTACTTC; CDR3: CASSHTGTGGDEQYF
length: 13; D: TRBD1; size: few; J: TRBJ2-7; V: TRBV2; DNA: TGTGCCAGCAGCGAGGGACAGAACTACGAGCAGTACTTC; CDR3: CASSEGQNYEQYF
length: 14; D: .; size: few; J: TRBJ2-3; V: TRBV18; DNA: TGTGCCAGCTCACCGGGGGGGCCGGCAGATACGCAGTATTTT; CDR3: CASSPGGPADTQYF
length: 15; D: TRBD2; size: few; J: TRBJ2-1; V: TRBV18; DNA: TGTGCCAGCTCACCGGGACTAGCGGGATACAATGAGCAGTTCTTC; CDR3: CASSPGLAGYNEQFF
length: 16; D: .; size: .; J: TRBJ1-2; V: TRBV2; DNA: TGTGCCAGCAGTGAAGCCCCGGTCATTGGGGGCGGTGGCTACACCTTC; CDR3: CASSEAPVIGGGGYTF
length: 16; D: TRBD1; size: few; J: TRBJ2-7; V: TRBV18; DNA: TGTGCCAGCTCACCCTCCGGGACAGGGGGCTTCTACGAGCAGTACTTC; CDR3: CASSPSGTGGFYEQYF
length: 14; D: .; size: .; J: TRBJ2-2; V: TRBV6-6; DNA: TGTGCCAGCACCACAGGAACGAACACCGGGGAGCTGTTTTTT; CDR3: CASTTGTNTGELFF
length: 15; D: TRBD1; size: few; J: TRBJ2-7; V: TRBV10-3; DNA: TGTGCCATCAGTGAGCGCCAGGGGGTCATGGACGAGCAGTACTTC; CDR3: CAISERQGVMDEQYF
length: 14; D: .; size: few; J: TRBJ2-7; V: TRBV9; DNA: TGTGCCAGCAGCGTAGCGTCTAGCTCCTACGAGCAGTACTTC; CDR3: CASSVASSSYEQYF
length: 16; D: .; size: few; J: TRBJ1-5; V: TRBV4-1; DNA: TGCGCCAGCAGCCAAGCCCATAAGGGGGGCAATCAGCCCCAGCATTTT; CDR3: CASSQAHKGGNQPQHF
length: 16; D: TRBD1; size: .; J: TRBJ1-5; V: TRBV30; DNA: TGTGCCTGGAGTCTAGCTCGGGGACAGTACAATCAGCCCCAGCATTTT; CDR3: CAWSLARGQYNQPQHF
length: 13; D: .; size: few; J: TRBJ2-7; V: TRBV7-8; DNA: TGTGCCAGCAGCTCCCTACTTCTAGCCGAGCAGTACTTC; CDR3: CASSSLLLAEQYF
length: 13; D: .; size: few; J: TRBJ1-5; V: TRBV30; DNA: TGTGCCTGGAGTGAATACGGGAATCAGCCCCAGCATTTT; CDR3: CAWSEYGNQPQHF
length: 16; D: .; size: .; J: TRBJ2-5; V: TRBV4-2; DNA: TGTGCCAGCAGCCTCTCCGGGACACCAGACGGGGAGACCCAGTACTTC; CDR3: CASSLSGTPDGETQYF
length: 15; D: TRBD1; size: .; J: TRBJ1-2; V: TRBV7-8; DNA: TGTGCCAGCAGCTTTTCCGGGACAGGAGTCTATGGCTACACCTTC; CDR3: CASSFSGTGVYGYTF